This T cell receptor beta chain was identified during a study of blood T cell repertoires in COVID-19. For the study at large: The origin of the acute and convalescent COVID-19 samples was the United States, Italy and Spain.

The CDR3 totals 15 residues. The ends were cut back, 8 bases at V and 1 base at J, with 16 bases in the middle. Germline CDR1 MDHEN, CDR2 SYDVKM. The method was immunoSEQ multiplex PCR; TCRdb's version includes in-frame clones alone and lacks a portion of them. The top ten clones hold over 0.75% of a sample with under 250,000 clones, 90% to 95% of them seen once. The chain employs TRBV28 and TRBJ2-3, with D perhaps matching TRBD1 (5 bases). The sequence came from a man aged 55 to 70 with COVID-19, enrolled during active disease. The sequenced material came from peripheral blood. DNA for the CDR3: TGTGCCAGCGTCACGAGACAGTGGGGCACAGATACGCAGTATTTT. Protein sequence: CASVTRQWGTDTQYF.